The rows below give T cell receptor beta chains drawn from one sample of a study of blood T cell repertoires in COVID-19. Here immunoSEQ multiplex PCR was the method, and the copy in TCRdb shows in-frame clones only, minus some. The sample has 70,000 to 95,000 clones, approximately 92% seen once. The source material was peripheral blood. Receptor source: an elderly woman with active COVID-19. Each CDR3 is given with its conserved first and last residue. Fields, in order: clone size, D gene, V gene, J gene, CDR3 DNA, CDR3 protein. A D gene is named only where the DNA matches it firmly. Some rows mark clone size as missing; the rest say once, few, many or name a class of expanded clone.

.,TRBD1,TRBV19,TRBJ2-6,TGTGCCAGTAGTACGGACAGGGCCTCGTCCACTTTTGGGGCCAACGTCCTGACTTTC,CASSTDRASSTFGANVLTF
.,.,TRBV11-3,TRBJ2-4,TGTGCCAGCAGCTTAGGGACAGCCTACAACATACTAGCCAAAAACATTCAGTACTTC,CASSLGTAYNILAKNIQYF
.,.,TRBV6-1,TRBJ1-6,TGTGCCAGCAGTGAAGAGGGGAACAATTCACCCCTCCACTTT,CASSEEGNNSPLHF
.,.,TRBV21-1,TRBJ2-1,TGTGCCAGCAGCAAAATTTGGGAGTTCGACTACAATGAGCAGTTCTTC,CASSKIWEFDYNEQFF
.,TRBD1,TRBV6-4,TRBJ2-2,TGTGCCAGTTCGACAGGGGGGCACACCGGGGAGCTGTTTTTT,CASSTGGHTGELFF
.,TRBD1,TRBV29-1,TRBJ2-3,TGCAGCGCCTGCCCGGGACAGGGGACAGATACGCAGTATTTT,CSACPGQGTDTQYF
.,TRBD2,TRBV4-1,TRBJ2-1,TGCGCCAGCAGCCAAGGACCGGGACTAGGTTACAATGAGCAGTTCTTC,CASSQGPGLGYNEQFF
once,TRBD2,TRBV7-9,TRBJ2-5,TGTGCCAGCAGCTTAACTCTAGCGGGAGGGCCTGAGACCCAGTACTTC,CASSLTLAGGPETQYF
.,TRBD2,TRBV5-4,TRBJ2-1,TGTGCCAGCAGCTTGAGACTAGCGGGTCCTGGGGGTGAGCAGTTCTTC,CASSLRLAGPGGEQFF
.,TRBD2,TRBV24-1,TRBJ2-1,TGTGCCACCAGTGAAACCGGGACTAGCCTCTACAATGAGCAGTTCTTC,CATSETGTSLYNEQFF
.,.,TRBV3-1/TRBV3-2,TRBJ2-1,TGTGCCACCCAACCCAGGGGCGCCTACAATGAGCAGTTCTTC,CATQPRGAYNEQFF
.,.,TRBV19,TRBJ2-3,TGTGCCAGTCAGAACACAGATACGCAGTATTTT,CASQNTDTQYF
.,.,TRBV9,TRBJ1-3,TGTGCCAGCAGCGTCCAGGGGTGGTCTGGAAACACCATATATTTT,CASSVQGWSGNTIYF
.,.,TRBV18,TRBJ1-3,TGTGCCAGCTCACCACAGGAGGGCTCTGGAAACACCATATATTTT,CASSPQEGSGNTIYF
.,.,TRBV7-2,TRBJ2-2,TGTGCCAGCAGCTCCTACGGGGTGCGGGCGGACACCGGGGAGCTGTTTTTT,CASSSYGVRADTGELFF
.,TRBD1,TRBV9,TRBJ1-5,TGTGCCAGCAGCGAGGGACAGTTAAATCAGCCCCAGCATTTT,CASSEGQLNQPQHF
.,.,TRBV4-1,TRBJ1-2,TGCGCCAGCAGCCAAGGGGGGAACAGGGTGGACTATGGCTACACCTTC,CASSQGGNRVDYGYTF
.,.,TRBV4-3,TRBJ1-6,TGCGCCAGCAGCCAAGATTCAGGACAAGATAATTCACCCCTCCACTTT,CASSQDSGQDNSPLHF
.,.,TRBV7-2,TRBJ1-6,TGTGCCAGCAGCTCGTGGCCGGGGGAGGGATCACCCCTCCACTTT,CASSSWPGEGSPLHF
.,TRBD1,TRBV5-1,TRBJ1-1,TGCGCCAGCAGCCTCGGGACAGGCCGAATGAACACTGAAGCTTTCTTT,CASSLGTGRMNTEAFF
.,.,TRBV29-1,TRBJ1-1,TGCAGCGTTAACAGGAGGGAGGGCACTGAAGCTTTCTTT,CSVNRREGTEAFF
.,.,TRBV7-9,TRBJ2-7,TGTGCCAGCAGCTTAGGCGGGATCAGTTCCTACGAGCAGTACTTC,CASSLGGISSYEQYF
.,.,TRBV4-3,TRBJ1-3,TGCGCCAGCAGTCAGGACTACGCAACAGCGAGCTCTGGAAACACCATATATTTT,CASSQDYATASSGNTIYF
.,.,TRBV3-1/TRBV3-2,TRBJ2-3,TGTGCCAGCAGCCAAGATTACGAGAGTAGCGGCCTTAGCACAGATACGCAGTATTTT,CASSQDYESSGLSTDTQYF
.,TRBD2,TRBV19,TRBJ2-1,TGTGCCAGTAGTCGGCTAGCGGGAGTAGTTGGTGAGCAGTTCTTC,CASSRLAGVVGEQFF
once,TRBD1,TRBV28,TRBJ1-5,TGTGCCAGCAGTTTAGCACAGGGGGTGAGCGGCAATCAGCCCCAGCATTTT,CASSLAQGVSGNQPQHF
.,TRBD2,TRBV5-4,TRBJ2-7,TGTGCCAGCAGCTTGACGACTAGCGGAGCCTACGAGCAGTACTTC,CASSLTTSGAYEQYF
.,.,TRBV6-2/TRBV6-3,TRBJ1-5,TGTGCCAGCAGTTACCCCGGGGGGGGCGTCGGCGGCAATCAGCCCCAGCATTTT,CASSYPGGGVGGNQPQHF
.,.,TRBV6-5,TRBJ2-3,TGTGCCAGCAGTTACAATCCTACCACAGATACGCAGTATTTT,CASSYNPTTDTQYF
few,.,TRBV28,TRBJ1-2,TGTGCCAGCAGTTCTCCGGAGGAGGGGATGAAGGCCGGAGGCTACACCTTC,CASSSPEEGMKAGGYTF
.,.,TRBV5-4,TRBJ2-6,TGTGCCAGCAGCCCCTATGCTGGGGCCAACGTCCTGACTTTC,CASSPYAGANVLTF
few,TRBD1,TRBV6-2/TRBV6-3,TRBJ1-2,TGTGCCAGCAGTACATCCCCCATCGACAGGGCCGGCTACACCTTC,CASSTSPIDRAGYTF
.,TRBD2,TRBV30,TRBJ2-6,TGTGCCTGGATGATTCCAGCCGGCCTAGCGGGATCTGGGGCCAACGTCCTGACTTTC,CAWMIPAGLAGSGANVLTF
.,TRBD2,TRBV6-2/TRBV6-3,TRBJ2-3,TGTGCCAGCAGTTACTTGGGTAGCGGGAGTTCAGATACGCAGTATTTT,CASSYLGSGSSDTQYF
.,.,TRBV4-3,TRBJ1-4,TGCGCCAGCAGCCAAGACGCAGCGCTTAATGAAAAACTGTTTTTT,CASSQDAALNEKLFF
.,TRBD2,TRBV19,TRBJ2-7,TGTGCCAGTAGTCCCGGGCTAGCGGGAGTCGACGAGCAGTACTTC,CASSPGLAGVDEQYF
.,.,TRBV10-2,TRBJ1-1,TGCGCCAGCAGAATCACAGGGAACACTGAAGCTTTCTTT,CASRITGNTEAFF
.,.,TRBV7-8,TRBJ2-1,TGTGCCAGCAGCTTAGCGGTTAGGGGCTACTACAATGAGCAGTTCTTC,CASSLAVRGYYNEQFF
.,.,TRBV7-2,TRBJ2-5,TGTGCCAGCAGCTTAGCGTGGGACTTCCAAGAGACCCAGTACTTC,CASSLAWDFQETQYF
.,TRBD1,TRBV9,TRBJ1-1,TGTGCCAGCAGCGACCGACAGGGGAACACTGAAGCTTTCTTT,CASSDRQGNTEAFF
.,.,TRBV7-9,TRBJ1-2,TGTGCCAGCAGCGACACCCGCTATGGCTACACCTTC,CASSDTRYGYTF
.,TRBD2,TRBV4-3,TRBJ2-7,TGCGCCAGCAGCCAAGCTGTTAGCGGGACCTACGAGCAGTACTTC,CASSQAVSGTYEQYF
.,TRBD2,TRBV19,TRBJ2-7,TGTGCCAGCCGTAGCGGGATAGATGCCTACGAGCAGTACTTC,CASRSGIDAYEQYF
.,.,TRBV21-1,TRBJ2-5,TGTGCCAGCAGCAAAAGCGGGACAGGGAAGGCCCCTAGGACCCAGTACTTC,CASSKSGTGKAPRTQYF
once,TRBD1,TRBV6-6,TRBJ2-1,TGTGCCAGCAGTCACCGGGACAGAAACAATGAGCAGTTCTTC,CASSHRDRNNEQFF
.,.,TRBV9,TRBJ2-5,TGTGCCAGCAGCGTCGGGGAGGCCCGCCAAGAGACCCAGTACTTC,CASSVGEARQETQYF
.,TRBD2,TRBV10-3,TRBJ2-2,TGTGCCATCAGTCGAACTAGCGGGGACACCGGGGAGCTGTTTTTT,CAISRTSGDTGELFF
.,.,TRBV21-1,TRBJ2-2,TGTGCCAGCAGCAAAGAGGGTGCGGGGAAGAACACCGGGGAGCTGTTTTTT,CASSKEGAGKNTGELFF
.,.,TRBV18,TRBJ2-7,TGTGCCAGCTCACCAACAGTAAACGAGCAGTACTTC,CASSPTVNEQYF
.,.,TRBV9,TRBJ2-5,TGTGCCAGCACCCCTTCGGGGGAAGGGACCCAGTACTTC,CASTPSGEGTQYF
.,.,TRBV9,TRBJ1-3,TGTGCCAGCAGCGTACAGGGATCTGACACCATATATTTT,CASSVQGSDTIYF
.,.,TRBV7-2,TRBJ2-1,TGTGCCAGCAGCCCCCACTCAGGGCGGCGGCTACACAATGAGCAGTTCTTC,CASSPHSGRRLHNEQFF
once,TRBD2,TRBV18,TRBJ2-1,TGTGCCAGCAGTGAGCGGGAGTACAATGAGCAGTTCTTC,CASSEREYNEQFF
.,.,TRBV6-5,TRBJ2-3,TGTGCCAGCAGTTACTCGAGAGGGCCAGATACGCAGTATTTT,CASSYSRGPDTQYF
.,.,TRBV2,TRBJ1-6,TGTGCCAGCAGTGAGAACCCTCCCCGCGGTTCACCCCTCCACTTT,CASSENPPRGSPLHF
.,TRBD2,TRBV11-2,TRBJ2-1,TGTGCCAGCAGCTTAGGACTAGCGGGAGGGCCGGAGCAGTTCTTC,CASSLGLAGGPEQFF
.,.,TRBV18,TRBJ1-4,TGTGCCAGCTCACCCGAGGAAAAACTGTTTTTT,CASSPEEKLFF
.,.,TRBV28,TRBJ2-7,TGTGCCAGCAGTTTCAGGGTAGCGGCAGGCGAGCAGTACTTC,CASSFRVAAGEQYF
few,.,TRBV29-1,TRBJ2-7,TGCAGCGCTAGTATTGGACAGCGCTCCTACGAGCAGTACTTC,CSASIGQRSYEQYF
.,TRBD2,TRBV19,TRBJ2-7,TGTGCCAGTAGTATATCTAGCGGCTACAGCTCCTACGAGCAGTACTTC,CASSISSGYSSYEQYF